This T cell receptor (beta chain) derives from a study of human T cells and chemical hapten exposure. Study information: Patients were mainly female, each with alopecia areata, totalis or universalis.

A word on this clonotype: The antigen remains unidentified.

Study findings and constraints: PT1 expanded TCR counts and patch test score correlated positively.

The time point denotes: patch test 2, 6 weeks after DPC sensitization. The treatment here: therapeutic diphenylcyclopropenone sensitization with weekly scalp DPC. Patch tests were applied only after blood draws. People who gave samples had alopecia, were 18 to 70 years old, and were suitable for DPC. TCRdb fed the RACE reads into MiXCR, producing one record per CDR3 protein. The sample holds about 84,000 distinct CDR3 sequences, 10% seen once. This sequence originates from a woman in her forties or fifties with alopecia areata. Some clones in this sample may be carry-over from other donors' samples. The source material was whole blood, sampled in connection with sensitization to the hapten diphenylcyclopropenone (DPC).

Written as DNA, the CDR3 is TGCAGCGCTGTCCCCCTAGCGGGCACAGATACGCAGTATTTT. It translates to CSAVPLAGTDTQYF. The chain employs TRBV29-1 and TRBJ2-3; TRBD2 aligns across 7 bases. The CDR3 spans 14 residues. Germline CDR1 is SQVTM and CDR2 is ANQGSEA. J gave up 1 base and V 7 bases, and 8 bases lay outside the gene matches.